This T cell receptor beta chain was found in a study of CD8+ T cells in alopecia areata. Once RNA had been extracted, it was reverse transcribed into cDNA to act as the sequencing template. Repertoires were generated with immunoSEQ multiplex PCR, while TCRdb's copy carries only in-frame clones and drops some. The sample includes about 110,000 clones, under 65% of them seen just once. The CDR3 has 10 residues. Trimming took 3 bases from V and 9 from J, leaving 6 bases between them. Per the germline V gene, CDR1 is DFQATT and CDR2 is SNEGSKA (reference sequence). V is TRBV20-1 and J is TRBJ2-1, with D hard to call. Sequencing was carried out using NKG2D-low CD8+ T cells sorted from blood. This TCR came from a human donor with alopecia areata. CDR3 sequence reads: CSARAAEQFF. The CDR3 coding sequence is TGCAGTGCTAGGGCTGCTGAGCAGTTCTTC.